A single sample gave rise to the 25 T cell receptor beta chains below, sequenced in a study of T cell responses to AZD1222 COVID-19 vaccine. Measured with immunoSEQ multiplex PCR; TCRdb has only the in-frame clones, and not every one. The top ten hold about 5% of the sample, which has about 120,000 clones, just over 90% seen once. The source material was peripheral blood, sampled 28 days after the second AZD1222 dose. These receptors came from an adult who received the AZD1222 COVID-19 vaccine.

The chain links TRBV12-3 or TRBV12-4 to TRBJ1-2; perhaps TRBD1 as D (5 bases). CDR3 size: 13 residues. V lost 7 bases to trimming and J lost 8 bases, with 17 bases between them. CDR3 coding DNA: TGTGCCAGCACCCTTAGGGGACTGCGAGGCTACACCTTC. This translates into CASTLRGLRGYTF.

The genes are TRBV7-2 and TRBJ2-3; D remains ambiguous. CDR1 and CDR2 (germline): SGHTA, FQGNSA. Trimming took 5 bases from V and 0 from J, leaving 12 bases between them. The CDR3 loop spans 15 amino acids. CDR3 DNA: TGTGCCAGCAGCGTAAAGAGAGTTAGCACAGATACGCAGTATTTT. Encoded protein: CASSVKRVSTDTQYF. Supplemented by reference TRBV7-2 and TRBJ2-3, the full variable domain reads GAGVSQSPSNKVTEKGKDVELRCDPISGHTALYWYRQSLGQGLEFLIYFQGNSAPDKSGLPSDRFSAERTGGSVSTLTIQRTQQEDSAVYLCASSVKRVSTDTQYFGPGTRLTVL.

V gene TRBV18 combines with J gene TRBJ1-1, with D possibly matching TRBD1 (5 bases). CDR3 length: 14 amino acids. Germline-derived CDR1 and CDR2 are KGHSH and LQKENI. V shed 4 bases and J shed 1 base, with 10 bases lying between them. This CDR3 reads CASSLRDSNTEAFF. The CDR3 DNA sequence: TGTGCCAGCTCACTCAGGGATTCGAACACTGAAGCTTTCTTT.

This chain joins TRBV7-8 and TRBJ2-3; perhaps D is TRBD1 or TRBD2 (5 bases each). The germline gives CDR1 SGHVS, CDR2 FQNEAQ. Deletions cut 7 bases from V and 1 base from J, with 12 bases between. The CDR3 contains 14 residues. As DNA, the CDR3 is TGTGCCAGCACCCCGGGACCCCGCACAGATACGCAGTATTTT. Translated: CASTPGPRTDTQYF.

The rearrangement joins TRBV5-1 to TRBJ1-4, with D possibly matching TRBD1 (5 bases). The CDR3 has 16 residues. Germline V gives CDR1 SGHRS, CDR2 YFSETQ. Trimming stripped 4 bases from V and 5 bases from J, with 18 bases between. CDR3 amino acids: CASSPRADRPNEKLFF. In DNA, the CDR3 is TGCGCCAGCAGCCCGAGGGCCGACAGACCCAATGAAAAACTGTTTTTT.

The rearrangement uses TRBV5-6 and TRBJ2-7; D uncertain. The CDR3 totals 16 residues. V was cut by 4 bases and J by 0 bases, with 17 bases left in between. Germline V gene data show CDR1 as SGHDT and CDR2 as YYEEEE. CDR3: CASSAGDSDNSYEQYF. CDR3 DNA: TGTGCCAGCAGCGCCGGCGATTCCGACAACTCCTACGAGCAGTACTTC.

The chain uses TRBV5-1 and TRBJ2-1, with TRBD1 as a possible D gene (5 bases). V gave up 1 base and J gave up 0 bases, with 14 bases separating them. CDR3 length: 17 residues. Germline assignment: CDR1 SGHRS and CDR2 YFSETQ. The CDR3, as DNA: TGCGCCAGCAGCTTGCTCGGACACGGAAACTCCTACAATGAGCAGTTCTTC. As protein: CASSLLGHGNSYNEQFF. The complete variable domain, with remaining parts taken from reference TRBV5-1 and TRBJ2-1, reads KAGVTQTPRYLIKTRGQQVTLSCSPISGHRSVSWYQQTPGQGLQFLFEYFSETQRNKGNFPGRFSGRQFSNSRSEMNVSTLELGDSALYLCASSLLGHGNSYNEQFFGPGTRLTVL.

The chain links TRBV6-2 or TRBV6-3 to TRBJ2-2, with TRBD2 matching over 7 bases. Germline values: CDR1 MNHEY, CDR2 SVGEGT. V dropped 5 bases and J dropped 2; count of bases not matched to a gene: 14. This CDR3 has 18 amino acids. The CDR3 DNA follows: TGTGCCAGCAGTACCCAACACTCTAGCGGAGGTAACACCGGGGAGCTGTTTTTT. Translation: CASSTQHSSGGNTGELFF.

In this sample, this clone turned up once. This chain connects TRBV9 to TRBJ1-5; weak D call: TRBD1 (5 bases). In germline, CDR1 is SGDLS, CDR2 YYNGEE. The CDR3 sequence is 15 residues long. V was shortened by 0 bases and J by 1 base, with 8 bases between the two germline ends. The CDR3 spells CASSVGGNSNQPQHF. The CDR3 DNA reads TGTGCCAGCAGCGTAGGGGGGAACAGCAATCAGCCCCAGCATTTT.

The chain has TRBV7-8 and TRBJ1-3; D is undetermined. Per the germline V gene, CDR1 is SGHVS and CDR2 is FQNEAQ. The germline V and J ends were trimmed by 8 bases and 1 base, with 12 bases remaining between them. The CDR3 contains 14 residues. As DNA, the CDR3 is TGTGCCAGCTCCCCGCGCGGGTCTGGAAACACCATATATTTT. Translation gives CASSPRGSGNTIYF.

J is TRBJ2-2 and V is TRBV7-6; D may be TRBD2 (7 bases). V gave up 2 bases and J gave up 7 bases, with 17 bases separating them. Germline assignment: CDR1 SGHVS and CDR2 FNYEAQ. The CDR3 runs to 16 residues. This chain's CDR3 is CASSLSGTPYRGELFF. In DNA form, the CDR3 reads TGTGCCAGCAGCTTAAGCGGGACACCCTACCGCGGGGAGCTGTTTTTT.

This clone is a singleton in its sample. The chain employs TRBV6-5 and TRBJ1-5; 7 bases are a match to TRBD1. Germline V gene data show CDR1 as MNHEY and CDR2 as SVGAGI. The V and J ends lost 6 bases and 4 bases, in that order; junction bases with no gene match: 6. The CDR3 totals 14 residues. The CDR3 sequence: CASRRGQENQPQHF. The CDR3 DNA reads TGTGCCAGCAGACGAGGACAGGAAAATCAGCCCCAGCATTTT.

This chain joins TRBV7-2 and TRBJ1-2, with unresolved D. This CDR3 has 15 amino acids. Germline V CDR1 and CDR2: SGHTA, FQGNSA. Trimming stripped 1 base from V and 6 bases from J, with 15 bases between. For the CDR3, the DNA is TGTGCCAGCAGCTTAGATTGGTCAGCGTTCGATGGCTACACCTTC. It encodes CASSLDWSAFDGYTF.

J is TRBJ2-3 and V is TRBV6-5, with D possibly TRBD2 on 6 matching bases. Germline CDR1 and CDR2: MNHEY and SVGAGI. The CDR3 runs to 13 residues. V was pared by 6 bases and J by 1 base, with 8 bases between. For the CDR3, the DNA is TGTGCCAGCAGAGCTAGCGGCACAGATACGCAGTATTTT. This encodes CASRASGTDTQYF.

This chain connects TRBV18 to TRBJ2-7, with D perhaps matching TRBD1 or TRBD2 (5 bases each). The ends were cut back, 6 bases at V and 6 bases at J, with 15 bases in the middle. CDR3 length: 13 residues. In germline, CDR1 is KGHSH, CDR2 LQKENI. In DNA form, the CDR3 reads TGTGCCAGCTCCCCAGAAGAGAGGGGCGAGCAGTACTTC. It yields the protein CASSPEERGEQYF.

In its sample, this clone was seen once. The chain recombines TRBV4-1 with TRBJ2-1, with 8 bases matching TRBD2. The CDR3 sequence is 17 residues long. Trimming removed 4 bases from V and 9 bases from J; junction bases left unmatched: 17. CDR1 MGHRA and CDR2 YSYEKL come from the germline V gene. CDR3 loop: CASSPRGQPGLVGEQFF. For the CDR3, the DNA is TGCGCCAGCAGCCCCAGGGGCCAACCGGGACTAGTCGGTGAGCAGTTCTTC.

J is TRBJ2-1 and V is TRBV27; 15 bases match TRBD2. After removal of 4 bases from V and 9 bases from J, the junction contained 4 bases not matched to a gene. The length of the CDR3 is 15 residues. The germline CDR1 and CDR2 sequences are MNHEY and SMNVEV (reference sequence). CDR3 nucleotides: TGTGCCAGCAGTTCTGGACTAGCGGGGGGGACTGAGCAGTTCTTC. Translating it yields CASSSGLAGGTEQFF.

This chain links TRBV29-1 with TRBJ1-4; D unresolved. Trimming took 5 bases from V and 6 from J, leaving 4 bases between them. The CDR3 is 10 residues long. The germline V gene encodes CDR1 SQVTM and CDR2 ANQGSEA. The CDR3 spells CSVLDEKLFF. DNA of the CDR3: TGCAGCGTTTTAGATGAAAAACTGTTTTTT.

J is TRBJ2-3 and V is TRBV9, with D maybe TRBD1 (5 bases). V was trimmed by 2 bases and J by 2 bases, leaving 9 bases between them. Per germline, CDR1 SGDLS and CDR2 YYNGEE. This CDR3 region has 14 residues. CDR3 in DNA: TGTGCCAGCAGCGTTGGACAATACACAGATACGCAGTATTTT. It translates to CASSVGQYTDTQYF.

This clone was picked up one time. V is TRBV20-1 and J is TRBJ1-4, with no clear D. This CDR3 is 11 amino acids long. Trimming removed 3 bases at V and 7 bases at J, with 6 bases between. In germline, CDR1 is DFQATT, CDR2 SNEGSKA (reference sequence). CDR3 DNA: TGCAGTGCTAGCGTATTTGAAAAACTGTTTTTT. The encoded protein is CSASVFEKLFF.

The CDR3: CASSNLGRGYGYTF. In DNA, the CDR3 is TGCGCCAGCAGCAATCTGGGCAGGGGCTATGGCTACACCTTC. The chain combines TRBV4-3 with TRBJ1-2; D perhaps matches TRBD1 (6 bases). Between the trimmed V and J ends, which lost 5 bases and 4 bases, there was a span of 14 bases. CDR1 and CDR2 (germline): LGHNA, YSLEER. This CDR3 region has 14 residues.

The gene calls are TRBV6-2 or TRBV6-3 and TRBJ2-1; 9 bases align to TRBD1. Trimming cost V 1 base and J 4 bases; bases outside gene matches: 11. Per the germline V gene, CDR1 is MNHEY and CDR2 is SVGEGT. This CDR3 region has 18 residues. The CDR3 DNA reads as TGTGCCAGCAGTTACTTGTTGGGACAGGGTGTAGTTTACAATGAGCAGTTCTTC. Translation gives CASSYLLGQGVVYNEQFF.

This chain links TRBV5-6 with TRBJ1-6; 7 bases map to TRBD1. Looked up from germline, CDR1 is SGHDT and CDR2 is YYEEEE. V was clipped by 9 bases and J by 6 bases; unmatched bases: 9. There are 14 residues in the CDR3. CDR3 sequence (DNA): TGTGCCACCTCTCGACAGGGCCTTAATTCACCCCTCCACTTT. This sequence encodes CATSRQGLNSPLHF.

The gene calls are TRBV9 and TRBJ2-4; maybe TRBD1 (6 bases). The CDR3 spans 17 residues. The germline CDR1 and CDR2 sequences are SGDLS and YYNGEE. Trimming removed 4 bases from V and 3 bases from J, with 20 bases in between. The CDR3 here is CASSPLADSSVKNIQYF. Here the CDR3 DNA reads TGTGCCAGCAGCCCTCTGGCGGACAGCTCCGTCAAAAACATTCAGTACTTC.

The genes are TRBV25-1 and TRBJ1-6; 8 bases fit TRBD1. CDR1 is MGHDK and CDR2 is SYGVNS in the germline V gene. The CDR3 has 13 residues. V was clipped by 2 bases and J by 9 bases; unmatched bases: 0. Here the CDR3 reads CASSEDRGSPLHF. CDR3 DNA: TGTGCCAGCAGTGAAGACAGGGGTTCACCCCTCCACTTT.